The 21 T cell receptor beta chains in this list originate from one sample, sequenced in a study of shared clonotypes between healthy human individuals. Generated by immunoSEQ multiplex PCR, the TCRdb table keeps only in-frame clones and is missing some. This table holds 2 million to 2.5 million clones, 90% to 97% found once. The sample comprised naive CD4+ T cells sorted from blood. Subset meaning: CD45RA+ positively selected. The origin of the receptors is a man younger than 35 in good health.

As concerns this clone: The same CDR3 is also encoded by other DNA sequences in this sample. V gene TRBV2 combines with J gene TRBJ2-3; no clear D gene. This CDR3 comprises 12 residues. Trimming took 8 bases from V and 2 from J, leaving 8 bases between them. Germline values: CDR1 SNHLY, CDR2 FYNNEI. The CDR3 protein is CASRGATDTQYF. In DNA form, the CDR3 reads TGTGCCAGCCGCGGCGCCACAGATACGCAGTATTTT.

In regard to this clone: A much larger clonotype is one base distant, so this may be a read error. Other DNA sequences in the same sample also yield this CDR3. V usage is TRBV28 and J usage is TRBJ2-7; D uncertain. Germline loops: CDR1 MDHEN, CDR2 SYDVKM. Trimming shortened V by 6 bases and J by 1 base, and 4 bases separated the two germline ends. This CDR3 is built from 11 residues. The CDR3 DNA reads as TGTGCCAGCAGCTCTTCCTACGAGCAGTACTTC. Its protein is CASSSSYEQYF.

This chain connects TRBV4-1 to TRBJ2-2, with D possibly being TRBD1 (6 bases). Trimming stripped 0 bases from V and 9 bases from J, with 17 bases between. The CDR3 has 16 amino acids. Looked up from germline, CDR1 is MGHRA and CDR2 is YSYEKL. CDR3 loop: CASSQDAAQGQRELFF. CDR3 in DNA: TGCGCCAGCAGCCAAGATGCAGCACAGGGTCAGCGGGAGCTGTTTTTT.

V usage is TRBV2 and J usage is TRBJ1-5; tentatively, D is TRBD1 (5 bases). Germline-derived CDR1 and CDR2 are SNHLY and FYNNEI. Trimming shortened V by 6 bases and J by 6 bases, and 15 bases separated the two germline ends. This CDR3 is built from 14 residues. The CDR3 protein is CASRISRGSQPQHF. The CDR3 nucleotides are TGTGCCAGCAGGATTTCTCGGGGGAGTCAGCCCCAGCATTTT.

V usage is TRBV11-2 and J usage is TRBJ2-5; weak D call: TRBD1 (5 bases). V dropped 5 bases and J dropped 1 base, with 11 bases sitting between them. The germline CDR1 and CDR2 sequences are SGHAT and FQNNGV. The CDR3 consists of 14 residues. The CDR3 sequence: CASSDDSFQETQYF. CDR3 sequence (DNA): TGTGCCAGCAGCGACGACAGTTTCCAAGAGACCCAGTACTTC.

The chain links TRBV7-2 to TRBJ2-1; 7 bases are a match to TRBD2. The length of the CDR3 is 16 residues. The V gene's germline CDR1 is SGHTA and CDR2 FQGNSA. The ends lost 0 bases at V and 3 bases at J; junction bases unmatched: 5. CDR3 coding DNA: TGTGCCAGCAGCTTAGCTGGCGGGAGCCTCTACAATGAGCAGTTCTTC. This gives the protein CASSLAGGSLYNEQFF.

The V call is TRBV27, the J call TRBJ2-5; D is perhaps TRBD1 (5 bases). CDR1 and CDR2 from the germline V gene are MNHEY and SMNVEV (reference sequence). V lost 5 bases and J lost 1, with 14 bases in between. CDR3 length equals 15 residues. The CDR3 loop is CASSRTQGTQETQYF. The DNA of the CDR3 is TGTGCCAGCAGTAGAACGCAGGGTACCCAAGAGACCCAGTACTTC.

The chain couples TRBV2 to TRBJ2-5; D might be TRBD1 (8 bases). Trimming left V 8 bases short and J 4 bases short, with 17 bases between. There are 14 residues in the CDR3. Germline V gene lookup returns CDR1 SNHLY and CDR2 FYNNEI. The CDR3 here is CASRTGRGRETQYF. The CDR3 DNA reads as TGTGCCAGCCGGACAGGGAGGGGTAGAGAGACCCAGTACTTC. Full variable domain (missing parts from reference TRBV2 and TRBJ2-5): EPEVTQTPSHQVTQMGQEVILRCVPISNHLYFYWYRQILGQKVEFLVSFYNNEISEKSEIFDDQFSVERPDGSNFTLKIRSTKLEDSAMYFCASRTGRGRETQYFGPGTRLLVL.

V and J are TRBV2 and TRBJ1-4, with 7 bases lining up with TRBD1. This CDR3 has 14 residues. Trimming took 5 bases from V and 10 from J; bases not matched to a gene: 10. The germline CDR1 and CDR2 sequences are SNHLY and FYNNEI. The CDR3 nucleotides are TGTGCCAGCAGTCTCCGGGACAGCCCTGGAAAACTGTTTTTT. Amino acid sequence: CASSLRDSPGKLFF.

A word on this clone: Additional DNA sequences in this sample encode the identical CDR3. The chain couples TRBV6-1 to TRBJ1-6; D not certain. V was clipped by 6 bases and J by 9 bases, with 9 bases between them. The CDR3 consists of 12 residues. Germline V CDR1 and CDR2: MNHNS, SASEGT. CDR3 DNA sequence: TGTGCCAGCAGCGCCGGTGCTTCACCCCTCCACTTT. Its protein product is CASSAGASPLHF.

The chain employs TRBV7-8 and TRBJ2-1; D remains ambiguous. CDR1 SGHVS and CDR2 FQNEAQ come from the germline V gene. Trimming shortened V by 1 base and J by 9 bases, and 13 bases separated the two germline ends. The CDR3 length is 14 residues. The DNA for the CDR3 is TGTGCCAGCAGCTTAGATCCTAACCTGGGTGAGCAGTTCTTC. Its translation is CASSLDPNLGEQFF. Full variable domain (remainder filled in from reference TRBV7-8 and TRBJ2-1): GAGVSQSPRYKVAKRGQDVALRCDPISGHVSLFWYQQALGQGPEFLTYFQNEAQLDKSGLPSDRFFAERPEGSVSTLKIQRTQQEDSAVYLCASSLDPNLGEQFFGPGTRLTVL.

The V call is TRBV30, the J call TRBJ2-7; D might be TRBD2 (5 bases). The germline V gene encodes CDR1 GTSNPN and CDR2 SVGIG (reference sequence). The CDR3 consists of 14 residues. V was cut by 1 base and J by 2 bases, with 12 bases left in between. The CDR3 DNA follows: TGTGCCTGGAGTGGCTCGGGGAGTCCCTACGAGCAGTACTTC. Its protein is CAWSGSGSPYEQYF.

This chain links TRBV7-2 with TRBJ1-4; D perhaps matches TRBD1 (5 bases). The CDR3 covers 15 residues. Per the germline V gene, CDR1 is SGHTA and CDR2 is FQGNSA. V lost 5 bases, J lost 7 bases, and 17 bases lay in between. CDR3 residues: CASSPRRGSTEKLFF. CDR3 DNA sequence: TGTGCCAGCAGCCCTAGGAGGGGCTCAACTGAAAAACTGTTTTTT.

V usage is TRBV5-4 and J usage is TRBJ1-2; 7 bases are a match to TRBD1. Trimming took 6 bases from V and 2 from J; bases not matched to a gene: 19. The CDR3 is made up of 18 amino acids. The V gene's germline CDR1 is SGHNT and CDR2 YYREEE (reference sequence). In DNA form, the CDR3 reads TGTGCCAGCAACACGCAATCTTTCCGGGACAGTTTCAACTATGGCTACACCTTC. As protein: CASNTQSFRDSFNYGYTF. Full variable domain (outside the CDR3, taken from reference TRBV5-4 and TRBJ1-2): ETGVTQSPTHLIKTRGQQVTLRCSSQSGHNTVSWYQQALGQGPQFIFQYYREEENGRGNFPPRFSGLQFPNYSSELNVNALELDDSALYLCASNTQSFRDSFNYGYTFGSGTRLTVV.

A note on this clone: Different DNA sequences within this sample yield the same CDR3. The chain is built from TRBV10-3 and TRBJ2-7; D is possibly TRBD1 (6 bases). The CDR3 is made up of 14 amino acids. The germline V and J ends were trimmed by 2 bases and 3 bases, with 11 bases remaining between them. Germline V gives CDR1 ENHRY, CDR2 SYGVKD. The CDR3 region has the DNA TGTGCCATCAGTGAGGGTGGGGGCAGCTACGAGCAGTACTTC. Protein product: CAISEGGGSYEQYF.

This chain links TRBV29-1 with TRBJ2-5; unclear D gene. V lost 7 bases, J lost 10 bases, and 22 bases lay in between. The CDR3 has 13 amino acids. In germline, CDR1 is SQVTM, CDR2 ANQGSEA. The CDR3, as DNA: TGCAGCGCGGATGTAGATGGGGTAAAGAGCCAGTACTTC. Amino acids: CSADVDGVKSQYF.

This clone was found once. The rearrangement links TRBV19 to TRBJ2-7; D ambiguous. Per the germline V gene, CDR1 is LNHDA and CDR2 is SQIVND (reference sequence). Between the trimmed V and J ends, which lost 3 bases and 1 base, there was a span of 7 bases. The CDR3 consists of 13 residues. CDR3 sequence (DNA): TGTGCCAGTAGTATGGTAGGGTCCTACGAGCAGTACTTC. Protein: CASSMVGSYEQYF.

This rearrangement joins TRBV10-3 to TRBJ2-2; tentatively, D is TRBD1 (5 bases). Germline V gene lookup returns CDR1 ENHRY and CDR2 SYGVKD. The CDR3 spans 15 residues. V lost 3 bases, J lost 7 bases, and 15 bases lay in between. The DNA of the CDR3 is TGTGCCATCAGTGATCGGCAGGGAAATAACGGGGAGCTGTTTTTT. Translating gives CAISDRQGNNGELFF.

There are a few counts of this clone. V is TRBV10-3 and J is TRBJ1-2, with D possibly TRBD1 on 6 matching bases. In germline, CDR1 is ENHRY, CDR2 SYGVKD. With 6 bases removed from V and 3 bases from J, the gap between germline ends came to 14 bases. The CDR3 is made up of 14 amino acids. Here the CDR3 reads CAIRSTGEDYGYTF. In DNA form, the CDR3 reads TGTGCCATCAGGTCGACAGGCGAGGACTATGGCTACACCTTC.

This clone was seen once. In DNA, the CDR3 is TGTGCCAGCAGCTTGGGGACAGGGGGCGCGGATACGCAGTATTTT. Translated: CASSLGTGGADTQYF. The chain joins TRBV5-6 to TRBJ2-3; 11 bases map to TRBD1. The trim removed 0 bases at V and 6 bases at J, leaving 3 bases unmatched. The germline gives CDR1 SGHDT, CDR2 YYEEEE. This CDR3 spans 15 amino acids.

This chain links TRBV7-2 with TRBJ2-7; D is tentatively TRBD1 or TRBD2 (5 bases each). V shed 3 bases and J shed 2 bases, with 14 bases lying between them. The germline gives CDR1 SGHTA, CDR2 FQGNSA. The CDR3 is 15 residues long. Written as DNA, the CDR3 is TGTGCCAGCAGCTTGGGACGCGGAAACGCCTACGAGCAGTACTTC. This encodes CASSLGRGNAYEQYF.